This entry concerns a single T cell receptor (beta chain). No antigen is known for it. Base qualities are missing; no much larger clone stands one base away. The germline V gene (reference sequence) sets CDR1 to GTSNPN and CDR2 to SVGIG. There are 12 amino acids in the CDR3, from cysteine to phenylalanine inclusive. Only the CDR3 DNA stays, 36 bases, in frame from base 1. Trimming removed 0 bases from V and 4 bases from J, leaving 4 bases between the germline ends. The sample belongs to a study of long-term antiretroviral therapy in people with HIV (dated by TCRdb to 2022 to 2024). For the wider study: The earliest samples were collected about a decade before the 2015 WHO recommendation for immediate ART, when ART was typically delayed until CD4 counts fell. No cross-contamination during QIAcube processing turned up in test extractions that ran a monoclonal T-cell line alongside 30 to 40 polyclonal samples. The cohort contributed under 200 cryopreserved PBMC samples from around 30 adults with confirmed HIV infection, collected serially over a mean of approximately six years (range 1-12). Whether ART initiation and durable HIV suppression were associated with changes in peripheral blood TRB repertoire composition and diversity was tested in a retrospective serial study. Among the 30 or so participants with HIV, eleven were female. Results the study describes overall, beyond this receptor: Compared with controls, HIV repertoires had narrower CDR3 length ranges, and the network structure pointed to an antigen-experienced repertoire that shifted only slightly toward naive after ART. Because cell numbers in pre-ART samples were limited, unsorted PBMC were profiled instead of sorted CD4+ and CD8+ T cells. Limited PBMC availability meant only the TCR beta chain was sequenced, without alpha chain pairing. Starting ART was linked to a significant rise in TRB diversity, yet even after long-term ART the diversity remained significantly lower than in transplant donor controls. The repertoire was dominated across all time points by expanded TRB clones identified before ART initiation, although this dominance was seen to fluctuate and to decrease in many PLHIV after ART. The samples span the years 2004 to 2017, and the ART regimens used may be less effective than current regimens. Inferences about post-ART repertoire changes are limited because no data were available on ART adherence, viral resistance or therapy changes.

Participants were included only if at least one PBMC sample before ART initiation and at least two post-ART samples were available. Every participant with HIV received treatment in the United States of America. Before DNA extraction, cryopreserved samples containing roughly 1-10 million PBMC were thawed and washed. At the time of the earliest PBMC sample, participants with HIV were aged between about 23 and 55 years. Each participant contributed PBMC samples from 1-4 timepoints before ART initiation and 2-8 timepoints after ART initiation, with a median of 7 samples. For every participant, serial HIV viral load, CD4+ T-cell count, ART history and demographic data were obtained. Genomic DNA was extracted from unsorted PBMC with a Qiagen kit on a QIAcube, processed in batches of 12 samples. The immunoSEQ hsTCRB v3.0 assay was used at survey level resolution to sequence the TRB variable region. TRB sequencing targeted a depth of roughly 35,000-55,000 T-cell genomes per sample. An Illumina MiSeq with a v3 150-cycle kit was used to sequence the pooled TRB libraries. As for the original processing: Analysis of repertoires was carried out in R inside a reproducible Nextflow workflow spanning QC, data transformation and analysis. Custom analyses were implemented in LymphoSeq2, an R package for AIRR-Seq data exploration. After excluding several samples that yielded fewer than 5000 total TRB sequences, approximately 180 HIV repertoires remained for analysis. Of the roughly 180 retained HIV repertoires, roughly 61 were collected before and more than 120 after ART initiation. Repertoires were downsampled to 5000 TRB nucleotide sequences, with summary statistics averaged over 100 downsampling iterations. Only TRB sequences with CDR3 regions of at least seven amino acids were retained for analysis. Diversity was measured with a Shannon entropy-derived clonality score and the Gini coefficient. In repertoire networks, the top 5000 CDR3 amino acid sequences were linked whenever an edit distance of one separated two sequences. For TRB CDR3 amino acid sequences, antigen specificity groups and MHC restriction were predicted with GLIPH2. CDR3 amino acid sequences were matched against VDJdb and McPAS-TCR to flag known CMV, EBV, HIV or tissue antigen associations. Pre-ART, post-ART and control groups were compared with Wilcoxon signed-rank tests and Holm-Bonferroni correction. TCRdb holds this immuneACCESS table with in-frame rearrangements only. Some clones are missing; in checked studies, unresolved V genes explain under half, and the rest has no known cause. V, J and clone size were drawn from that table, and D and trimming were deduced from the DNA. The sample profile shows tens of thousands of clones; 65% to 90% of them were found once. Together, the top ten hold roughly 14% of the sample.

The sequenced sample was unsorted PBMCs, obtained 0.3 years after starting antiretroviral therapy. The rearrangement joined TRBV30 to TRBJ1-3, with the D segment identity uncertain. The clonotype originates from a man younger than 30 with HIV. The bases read TGTGCCTGGAGTGTACAAGGAAACACCATATATTTT. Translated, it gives CAWSVQGNTIYF.